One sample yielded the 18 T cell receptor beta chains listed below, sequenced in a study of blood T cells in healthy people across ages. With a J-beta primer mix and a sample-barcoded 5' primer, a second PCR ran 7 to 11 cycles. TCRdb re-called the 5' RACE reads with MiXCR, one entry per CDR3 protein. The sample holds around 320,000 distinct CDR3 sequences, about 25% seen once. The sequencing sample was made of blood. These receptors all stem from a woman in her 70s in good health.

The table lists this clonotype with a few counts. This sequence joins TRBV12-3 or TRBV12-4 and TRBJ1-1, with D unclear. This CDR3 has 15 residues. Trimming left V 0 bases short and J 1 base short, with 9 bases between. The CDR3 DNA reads TGTGCCAGCAGTTTAGCCTCGGGCCGGAACACTGAAGCTTTCTTT. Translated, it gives CASSLASGRNTEAFF.

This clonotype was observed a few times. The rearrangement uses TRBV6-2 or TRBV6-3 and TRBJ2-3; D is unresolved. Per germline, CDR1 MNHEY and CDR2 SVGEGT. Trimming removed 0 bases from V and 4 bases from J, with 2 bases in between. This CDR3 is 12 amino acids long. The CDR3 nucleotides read TGTGCCAGCAGTTACTCCCCAGATACGCAGTATTTT. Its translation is CASSYSPDTQYF.

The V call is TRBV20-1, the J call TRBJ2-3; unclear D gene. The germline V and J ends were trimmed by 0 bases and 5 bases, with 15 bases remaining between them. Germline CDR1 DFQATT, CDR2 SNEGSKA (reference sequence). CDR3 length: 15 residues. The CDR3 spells CSARDPSSTGDTQYF. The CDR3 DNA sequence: TGCAGTGCTAGAGATCCGTCCTCTACCGGAGATACGCAGTATTTT.

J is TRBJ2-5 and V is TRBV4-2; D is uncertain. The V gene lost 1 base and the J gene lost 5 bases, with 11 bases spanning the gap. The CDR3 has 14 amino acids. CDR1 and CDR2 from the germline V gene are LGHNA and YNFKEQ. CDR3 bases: TGTGCCAGCAGCCAAGTTGGCTACGATGAGACCCAGTACTTC. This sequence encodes CASSQVGYDETQYF.

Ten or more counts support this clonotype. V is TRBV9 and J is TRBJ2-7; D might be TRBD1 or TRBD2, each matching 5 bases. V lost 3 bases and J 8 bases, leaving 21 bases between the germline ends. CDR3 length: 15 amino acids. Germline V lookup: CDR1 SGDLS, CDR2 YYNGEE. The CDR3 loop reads CASSADGTPGEQQYF. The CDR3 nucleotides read TGTGCCAGCAGCGCCGACGGGACCCCTGGGGAACAGCAGTACTTC.

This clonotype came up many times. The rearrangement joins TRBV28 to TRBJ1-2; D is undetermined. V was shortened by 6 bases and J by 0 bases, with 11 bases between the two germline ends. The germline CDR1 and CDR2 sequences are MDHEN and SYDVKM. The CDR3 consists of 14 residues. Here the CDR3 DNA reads TGTGCCAGCAGCCCCAGCGCGGCTAACTATGGCTACACCTTC. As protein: CASSPSAANYGYTF.

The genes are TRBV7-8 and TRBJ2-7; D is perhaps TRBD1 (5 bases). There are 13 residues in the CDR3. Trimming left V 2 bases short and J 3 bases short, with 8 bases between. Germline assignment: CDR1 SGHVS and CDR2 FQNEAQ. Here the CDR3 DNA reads TGTGCCAGCAGCTTAAAGACAGTCTACGAGCAGTACTTC. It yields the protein CASSLKTVYEQYF.

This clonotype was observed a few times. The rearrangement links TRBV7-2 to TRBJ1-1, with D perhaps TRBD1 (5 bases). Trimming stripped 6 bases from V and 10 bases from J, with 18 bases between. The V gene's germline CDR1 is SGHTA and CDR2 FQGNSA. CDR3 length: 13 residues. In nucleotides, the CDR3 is TGTGCCAGCAGTTTTAGGGTGGCGGGGGGAGCTTTCTTT. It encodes CASSFRVAGGAFF.

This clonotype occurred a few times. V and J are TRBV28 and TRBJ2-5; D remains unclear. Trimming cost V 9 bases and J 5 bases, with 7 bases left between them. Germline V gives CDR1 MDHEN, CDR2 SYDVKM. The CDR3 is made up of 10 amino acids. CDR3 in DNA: TGTGCCAGGGTTCGGGAGACCCAGTACTTC. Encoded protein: CARVRETQYF.

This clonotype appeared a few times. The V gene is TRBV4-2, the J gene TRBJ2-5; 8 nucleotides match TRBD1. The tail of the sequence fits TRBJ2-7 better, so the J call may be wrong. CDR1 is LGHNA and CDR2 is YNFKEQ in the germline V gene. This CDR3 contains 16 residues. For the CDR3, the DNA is TGTGCCAGCAGCCAAGGGACAGGGATCAACTCCTACGAGCAGTACTTC. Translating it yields CASSQGTGINSYEQYF.

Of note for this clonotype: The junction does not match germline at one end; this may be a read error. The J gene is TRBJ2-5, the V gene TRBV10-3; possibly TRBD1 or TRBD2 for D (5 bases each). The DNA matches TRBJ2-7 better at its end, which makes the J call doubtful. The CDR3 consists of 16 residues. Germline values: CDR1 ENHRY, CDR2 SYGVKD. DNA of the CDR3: TGTGCCAGCAGTGAACCAATAGGCCGGGGCCCAACCGAGCAGTACTTC. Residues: CASSEPIGRGPTEQYF.

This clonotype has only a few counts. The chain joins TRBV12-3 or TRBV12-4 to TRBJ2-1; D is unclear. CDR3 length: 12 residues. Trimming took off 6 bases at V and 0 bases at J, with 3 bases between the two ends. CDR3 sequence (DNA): TGTGCCAGCAGGTTCTCCTACAATGAGCAGTTCTTC. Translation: CASRFSYNEQFF.

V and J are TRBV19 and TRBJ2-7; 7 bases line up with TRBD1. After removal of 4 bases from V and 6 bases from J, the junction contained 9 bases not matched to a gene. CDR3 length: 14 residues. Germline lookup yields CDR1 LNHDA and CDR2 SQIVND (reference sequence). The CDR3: CASSKGTASSEQYF. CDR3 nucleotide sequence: TGTGCCAGTAGTAAAGGGACAGCGAGCTCCGAGCAGTACTTC.

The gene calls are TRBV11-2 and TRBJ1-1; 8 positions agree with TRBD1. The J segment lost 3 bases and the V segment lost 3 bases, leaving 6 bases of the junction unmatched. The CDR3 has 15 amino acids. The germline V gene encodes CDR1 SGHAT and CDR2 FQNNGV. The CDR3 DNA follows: TGTGCCAGCAGCTTTGACAGGGGTAGGGACACTGAAGCTTTCTTT. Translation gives CASSFDRGRDTEAFF.

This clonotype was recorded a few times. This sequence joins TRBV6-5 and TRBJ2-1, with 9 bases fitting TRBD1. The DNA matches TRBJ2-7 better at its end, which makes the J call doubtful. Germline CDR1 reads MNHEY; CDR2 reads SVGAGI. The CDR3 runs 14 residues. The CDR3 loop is CASRKDRGTYEQYF. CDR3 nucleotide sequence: TGTGCCAGCAGAAAGGACAGGGGCACCTACGAGCAGTACTTC.

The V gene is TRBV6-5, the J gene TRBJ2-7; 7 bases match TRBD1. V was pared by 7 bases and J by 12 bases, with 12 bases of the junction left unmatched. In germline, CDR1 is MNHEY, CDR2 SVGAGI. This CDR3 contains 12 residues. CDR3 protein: CASTGDRVTSYF. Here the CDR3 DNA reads TGTGCCAGCACCGGGGACAGAGTTACTTCGTACTTC.

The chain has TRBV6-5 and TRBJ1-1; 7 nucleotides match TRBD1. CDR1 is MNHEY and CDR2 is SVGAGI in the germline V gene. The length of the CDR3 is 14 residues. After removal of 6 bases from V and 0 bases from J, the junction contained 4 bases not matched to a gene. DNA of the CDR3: TGTGCCAGCAGGAAGGGACAGATGAACACTGAAGCTTTCTTT. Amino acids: CASRKGQMNTEAFF.

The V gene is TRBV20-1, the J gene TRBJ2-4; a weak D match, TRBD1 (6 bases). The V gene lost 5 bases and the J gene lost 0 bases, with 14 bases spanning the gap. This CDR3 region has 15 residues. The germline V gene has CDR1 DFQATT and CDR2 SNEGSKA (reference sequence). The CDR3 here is CSAEDSSIAKNIQYF. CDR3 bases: TGCAGTGCTGAGGACAGCTCAATAGCCAAAAACATTCAGTACTTC.